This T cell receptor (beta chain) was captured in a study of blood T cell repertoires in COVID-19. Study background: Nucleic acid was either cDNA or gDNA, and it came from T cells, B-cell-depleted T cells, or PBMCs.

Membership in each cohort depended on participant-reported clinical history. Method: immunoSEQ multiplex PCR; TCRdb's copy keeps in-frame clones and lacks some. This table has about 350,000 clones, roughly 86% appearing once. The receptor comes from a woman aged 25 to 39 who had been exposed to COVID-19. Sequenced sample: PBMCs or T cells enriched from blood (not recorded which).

In DNA, the CDR3 is TGCGCCAGCACCTCGGACAAGAACACTGAAGCTTTCTTT. It yields the protein CASTSDKNTEAFF. The rearrangement joins TRBV5-1 to TRBJ1-1; tentatively, D is TRBD1 (5 bases). V lost 6 bases and J 1 base, leaving 10 bases between the germline ends. This CDR3 comprises 13 residues. CDR1 is SGHRS, CDR2 YFSETQ, per germline.